A single sample is the source of the 16 T cell receptor beta chains below, sequenced in a study of T cells in Graves' hyperthyroidism and ophthalmopathy. The TCR beta CDR3 regions underwent amplification using RNA transcripts as the source. Using the HTBI primer set, a first-round RT-PCR was run on the TCR CDR3. TCRdb re-derived calls from the multiplex PCR reads in MiXCR, one entry per CDR3 protein. The sample holds 600,000 to 700,000 distinct CDR3 sequences, over 40% seen once. The specimen sequenced was peripheral blood or thyroid tissue (not recorded which). The receptor set was obtained from an adult man with Graves' disease, either hyperthyroidism or ophthalmopathy (not recorded which).

The table lists this clonotype with many counts. The chain has TRBV7-8 and TRBJ1-5; D is unresolved. The germline gives CDR1 SGHVS, CDR2 FQNEAQ. V shed 1 base and J shed 3 bases, with 7 bases lying between them. The CDR3 runs 14 residues. This CDR3 reads CASSLDSPNQPQHF. CDR3 nucleotides: TGTGCCAGCAGCTTAGACAGTCCCAATCAGCCCCAGCATTTT. Together with reference TRBV7-8 and TRBJ1-5, the CDR3 gives the full variable domain: GAGVSQSPRYKVAKRGQDVALRCDPISGHVSLFWYQQALGQGPEFLTYFQNEAQLDKSGLPSDRFFAERPEGSVSTLKIQRTQQEDSAVYLCASSLDSPNQPQHFGDGTRLSIL.

This clonotype was counted at least ten times. In DNA, the CDR3 is TGTGCCAGCAGCTCAGGACAGGGAAGTAGGGATGGCTACACCTTC. Its protein product is CASSSGQGSRDGYTF. The chain is built from TRBV7-9 and TRBJ1-2; 8 nucleotides line up with TRBD1. The CDR3 length is 15 residues. V shed 4 bases and J 6 bases; nucleotides not matched to a gene: 10. Germline V gene data show CDR1 as SEHNR and CDR2 as FQNEAQ (reference sequence).

This clonotype came up a few times. DNA of the CDR3: TGTGCCAGCAGCCCGCCGGAGACCCCCCTCGGCTACGAGCAGTACTTC. It yields the protein CASSPPETPLGYEQYF. The chain uses TRBV7-2 and TRBJ2-7; no clear D. The CDR3 loop spans 16 amino acids. V lost 5 bases, J lost 3 bases, and 20 bases lay in between. Looked up from germline, CDR1 is SGHTA and CDR2 is FQGNSA.

The chain employs TRBV20-1 and TRBJ2-7, with 7 bases lining up with TRBD1. V lost 3 bases to trimming and J lost 0 bases; unmatched junction nucleotides: 5. CDR1 DFQATT and CDR2 SNEGSKA come from the germline V gene (reference sequence). CDR3 length equals 14 residues. The CDR3 loop reads CSASRGTASYEQYF. The CDR3 nucleotides are TGCAGTGCTAGTCGTGGGACAGCCTCCTACGAGCAGTACTTC.

This clonotype appeared many times. The chain combines TRBV7-9 with TRBJ1-1; D unresolved. Trimming removed 5 bases at V and 5 bases at J, with 15 bases between. The CDR3 totals 14 residues. The germline gives CDR1 SEHNR, CDR2 FQNEAQ (reference sequence). The chain's CDR3 is CASSQLDMETEAFF. The CDR3 DNA reads TGTGCCAGCAGCCAGTTAGATATGGAAACTGAAGCTTTCTTT.

On this clonotype itself: This could be a read error, since a much larger clone is one nucleotide away. The genes are TRBV10-3 and TRBJ2-7; TRBD2 is a possible D gene (6 bases). The CDR3 runs 12 residues. Germline V gene sequence: CDR1 ENHRY, CDR2 SYGVKD. The CDR3: CAISEADYEHYF. Written as DNA, the CDR3 is TGTGCCATCAGTGAGGCGGACTACGAGCACTACTTC.

This clonotype has ten or more counts. The chain joins TRBV3-1 to TRBJ1-4, with unresolved D. V lost 0 bases and J 10 bases, leaving 6 bases between the germline ends. Germline assignment: CDR1 LGHDT and CDR2 YNNKEL (reference sequence). This CDR3 is built from 12 residues. The CDR3 region is CASSQDRRKLFF. The DNA for the CDR3 is TGTGCCAGCAGCCAAGATCGTAGAAAACTGTTTTTT.

There are a few counts of this clonotype. Sequence at one end of the junction differs from germline and may be a read error. This chain links TRBV10-3 with TRBJ2-7; possible D gene TRBD2, 5 bases. The CDR3 is made up of 14 amino acids. The germline V gene encodes CDR1 ENHRY and CDR2 SYGVKD. CDR3 nucleotides: TGTGCCAGCAGTGACACCATGGGAGTCTACGAGCAGTACTTC. Protein sequence: CASSDTMGVYEQYF.

The chain is built from TRBV7-8 and TRBJ2-5; maybe TRBD2 (5 bases). CDR1 SGHVS and CDR2 FQNEAQ come from the germline V gene. Trimming cost V 5 bases and J 4 bases, with 14 bases left between them. The CDR3 length is 14 residues. CDR3 amino acids: CASSLRPAGETQYF. CDR3 bases: TGTGCCAGCAGCCTACGCCCGGCGGGAGAGACCCAGTACTTC.

This clonotype appeared many times. The chain combines TRBV19 with TRBJ1-6; 7 bases line up with TRBD1. V dropped 7 bases and J dropped 7; count of bases not matched to a gene: 10. Germline V lookup: CDR1 LNHDA, CDR2 SQIVND (reference sequence). The CDR3 covers 15 residues. The DNA for the CDR3 is TGTGCCAGTACAAAAGGGGGCACGGGGAATTCACCCCTCCACTTT. Its translation: CASTKGGTGNSPLHF.

This clonotype was observed a single time. Because it lacks the conserved phenylalanine or tryptophan at the end, this CDR3 is likely a read error. The chain recombines TRBV11-1 with TRBJ2-5, with a possible D match to TRBD1 (5 bases). Germline CDR1 and CDR2: SGHAT and FQDESV (reference sequence). This CDR3 region has 12 residues. V lost 6 bases, J lost 5 bases, and 10 bases lay in between. The CDR3 here is CASSWGRETQYY. The DNA for the CDR3 is TGTGCCAGCAGTTGGGGCAGGGAGACCCAGTACTAC.

This clonotype was seen at least ten times. The chain carries TRBV7-9 and TRBJ2-5, with TRBD2 matching over 10 bases. J lost 5 bases, V lost 2 bases, and 8 bases had no gene match. The CDR3 runs 16 residues. The germline V gene encodes CDR1 SEHNR and CDR2 FQNEAQ (reference sequence). CDR3 amino acids: CASSLRLAGVVETQYF. CDR3 DNA sequence: TGTGCCAGCAGCTTACGCCTAGCGGGAGTGGTCGAGACCCAGTACTTC. The full variable domain, in which reference TRBV7-9 and TRBJ2-5 provide the parts outside the CDR3, is DTGVSQNPRHKITKRGQNVTFRCDPISEHNRLYWYRQTLGQGPEFLTYFQNEAQLEKSRLLSDRFSAERPKGSFSTLEIQRTEQGDSAMYLCASSLRLAGVVETQYFGPGTRLLVL.

V usage is TRBV25-1 and J usage is TRBJ1-4, with D hard to call. This CDR3 is built from 15 residues. Germline V gene data show CDR1 as MGHDK and CDR2 as SYGVNS. Deletions cut 1 base from V and 7 bases from J, with 13 bases between. In DNA, the CDR3 is TGTGCCAGCAGTGAATGGTTAGGGTTGGGTGAAAAACTGTTTTTT. This sequence encodes CASSEWLGLGEKLFF.

As for this clonotype: This is likely a read error, given that the CDR3 carries no conserved phenylalanine or tryptophan at its end. This rearrangement joins TRBV7-9 to TRBJ2-7, with D maybe TRBD1 (5 bases). The CDR3 has 14 residues. Germline values: CDR1 SEHNR, CDR2 FQNEAQ (reference sequence). The V end was cut by 5 bases, the J end by 2 bases, with 13 bases between. Here the CDR3 DNA reads TGTGCCAGCAGCCCCAGGGCGAATACCTACGAGCAGTACCTC. It is translated as CASSPRANTYEQYL.

In this sample, this clonotype turned up a few times. This rearrangement joins TRBV19 to TRBJ1-1; TRBD1 is a possible D gene (6 bases). V was cut by 2 bases and J by 7 bases, with 11 bases left in between. There are 13 residues in the CDR3. Germline CDR1 reads LNHDA; CDR2 reads SQIVND (reference sequence). This chain's CDR3 is CASSIQGQGEAFF. In nucleotides, the CDR3 is TGTGCCAGTAGTATACAGGGGCAGGGTGAAGCTTTCTTT.

CDR3 protein: CASGRDRVGSYEQYF. The CDR3 DNA reads as TGTGCCAGCGGCCGGGACAGGGTAGGAAGTTACGAGCAGTACTTC. The rearrangement links TRBV6-4 to TRBJ2-7, with TRBD1 matching 9 bases. CDR1 is MRHNA, CDR2 SNTAGT, per germline. This CDR3 is 15 amino acids long. Trimming at V came to 8 bases and at J to 4 bases, leaving 12 bases not matched to a gene.